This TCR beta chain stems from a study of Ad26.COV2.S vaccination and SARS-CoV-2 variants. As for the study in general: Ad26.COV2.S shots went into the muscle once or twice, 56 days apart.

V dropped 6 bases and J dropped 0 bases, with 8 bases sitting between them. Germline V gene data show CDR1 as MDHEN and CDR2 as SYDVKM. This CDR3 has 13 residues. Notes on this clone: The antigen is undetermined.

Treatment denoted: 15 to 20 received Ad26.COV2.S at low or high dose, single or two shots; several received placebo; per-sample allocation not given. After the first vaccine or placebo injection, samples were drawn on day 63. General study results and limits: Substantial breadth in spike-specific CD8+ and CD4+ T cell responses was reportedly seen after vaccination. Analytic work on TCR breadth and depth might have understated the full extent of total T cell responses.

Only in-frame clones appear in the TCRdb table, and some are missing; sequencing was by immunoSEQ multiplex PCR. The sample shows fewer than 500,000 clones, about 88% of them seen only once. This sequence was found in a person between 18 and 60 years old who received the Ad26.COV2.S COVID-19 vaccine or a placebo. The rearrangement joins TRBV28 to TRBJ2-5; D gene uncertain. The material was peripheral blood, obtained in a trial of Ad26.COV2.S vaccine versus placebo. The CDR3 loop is CASRQLDQETQYF. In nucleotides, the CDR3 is TGTGCCAGCAGGCAATTAGACCAAGAGACCCAGTACTTC. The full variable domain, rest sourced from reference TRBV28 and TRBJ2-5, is DVKVTQSSRYLVKRTGEKVFLECVQDMDHENMFWYRQDPGLGLRLIYFSYDVKMKEKGDIPEGYSVSREKKERFSLILESASTNQTSMYLCASRQLDQETQYFGPGTRLLVL.